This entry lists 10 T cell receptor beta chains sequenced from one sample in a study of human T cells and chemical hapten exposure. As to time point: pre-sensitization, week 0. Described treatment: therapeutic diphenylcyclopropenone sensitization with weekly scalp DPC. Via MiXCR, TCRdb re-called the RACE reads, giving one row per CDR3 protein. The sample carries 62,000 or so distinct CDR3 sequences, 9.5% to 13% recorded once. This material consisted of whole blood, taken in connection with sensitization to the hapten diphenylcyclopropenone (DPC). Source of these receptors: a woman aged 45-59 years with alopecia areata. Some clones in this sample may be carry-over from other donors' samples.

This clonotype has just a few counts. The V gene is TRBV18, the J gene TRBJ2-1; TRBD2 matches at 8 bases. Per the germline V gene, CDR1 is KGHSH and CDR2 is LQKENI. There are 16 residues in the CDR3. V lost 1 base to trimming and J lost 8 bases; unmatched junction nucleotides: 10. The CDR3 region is CASSPRRLAGVDEQFF. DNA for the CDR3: TGTGCCAGCTCACCACGGAGGCTAGCGGGTGTAGATGAGCAGTTCTTC.

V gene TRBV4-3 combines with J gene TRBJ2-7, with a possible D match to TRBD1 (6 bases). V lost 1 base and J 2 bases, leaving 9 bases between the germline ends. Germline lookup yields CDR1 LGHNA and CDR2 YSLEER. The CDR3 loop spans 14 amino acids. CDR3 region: CASSQGQGTYEQYF. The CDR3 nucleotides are TGCGCCAGCAGCCAAGGGCAGGGGACCTACGAGCAGTACTTC.

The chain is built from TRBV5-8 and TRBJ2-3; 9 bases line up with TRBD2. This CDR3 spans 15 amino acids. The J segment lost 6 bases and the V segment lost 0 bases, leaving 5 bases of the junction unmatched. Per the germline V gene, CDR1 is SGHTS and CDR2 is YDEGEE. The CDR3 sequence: CASSLAREGPDTQYF. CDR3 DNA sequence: TGTGCCAGCAGCTTGGCGCGGGAGGGCCCCGATACGCAGTATTTT. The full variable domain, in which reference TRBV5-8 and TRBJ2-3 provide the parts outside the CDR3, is EAGVTQSPTHLIKTRGQQATLRCSPISGHTSVYWYQQALGLGLQFLLWYDEGEERNRGNFPPRFSGRQFPNYSSELNVNALELEDSALYLCASSLAREGPDTQYFGPGTRLTVL.

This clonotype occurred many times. CDR3 protein: CASSFEQYGYTF. CDR3 DNA sequence: TGTGCCAGCAGTTTTGAACAGTATGGCTACACCTTC. The chain carries TRBV12-3 or TRBV12-4 and TRBJ1-2, with unresolved D. The CDR3 runs to 12 residues. V was pared by 3 bases and J by 5 bases, with 7 bases between.

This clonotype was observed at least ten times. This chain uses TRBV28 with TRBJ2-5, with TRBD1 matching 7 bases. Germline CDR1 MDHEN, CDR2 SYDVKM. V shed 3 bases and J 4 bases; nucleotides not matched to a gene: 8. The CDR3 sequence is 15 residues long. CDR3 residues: CASSFATGRGETQYF. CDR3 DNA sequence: TGTGCCAGCAGTTTCGCGACAGGGAGAGGAGAGACCCAGTACTTC. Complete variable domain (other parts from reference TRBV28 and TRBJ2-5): DVKVTQSSRYLVKRTGEKVFLECVQDMDHENMFWYRQDPGLGLRLIYFSYDVKMKEKGDIPEGYSVSREKKERFSLILESASTNQTSMYLCASSFATGRGETQYFGPGTRLLVL.

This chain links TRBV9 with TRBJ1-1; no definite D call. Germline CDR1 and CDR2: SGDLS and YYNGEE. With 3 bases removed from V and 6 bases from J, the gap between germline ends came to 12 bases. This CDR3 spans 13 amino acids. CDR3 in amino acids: CASSASGIAEAFF. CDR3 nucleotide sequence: TGTGCCAGCAGCGCCAGTGGAATCGCTGAAGCTTTCTTT. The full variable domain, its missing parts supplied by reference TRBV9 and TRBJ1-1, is DSGVTQTPKHLITATGQRVTLRCSPRSGDLSVYWYQQSLDQGLQFLIQYYNGEERAKGNILERFSAQQFPDLHSELNLSSLELGDSALYFCASSASGIAEAFFGQGTRLTVV.

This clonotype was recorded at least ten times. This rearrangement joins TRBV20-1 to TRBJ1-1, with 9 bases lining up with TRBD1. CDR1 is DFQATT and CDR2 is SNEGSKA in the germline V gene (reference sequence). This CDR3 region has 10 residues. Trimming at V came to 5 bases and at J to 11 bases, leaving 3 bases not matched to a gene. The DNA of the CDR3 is TGCAGTGCTGGGGACAGGGACGCTTTCTTT. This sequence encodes CSAGDRDAFF.

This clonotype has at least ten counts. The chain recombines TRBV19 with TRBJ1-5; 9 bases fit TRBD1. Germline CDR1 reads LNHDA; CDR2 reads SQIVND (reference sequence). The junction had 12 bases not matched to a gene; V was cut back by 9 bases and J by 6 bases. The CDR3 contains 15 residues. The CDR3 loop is CASALGQGGAQPQHF. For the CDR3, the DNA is TGTGCCAGCGCACTGGGACAGGGCGGCGCTCAGCCCCAGCATTTT.

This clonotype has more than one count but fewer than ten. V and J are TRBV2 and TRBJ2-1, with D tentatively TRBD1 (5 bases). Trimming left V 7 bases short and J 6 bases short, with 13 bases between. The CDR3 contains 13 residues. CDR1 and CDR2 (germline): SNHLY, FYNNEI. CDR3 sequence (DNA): TGTGCCAGCAAGTATAACAGGTTCAATGAGCAGTTCTTC. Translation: CASKYNRFNEQFF.

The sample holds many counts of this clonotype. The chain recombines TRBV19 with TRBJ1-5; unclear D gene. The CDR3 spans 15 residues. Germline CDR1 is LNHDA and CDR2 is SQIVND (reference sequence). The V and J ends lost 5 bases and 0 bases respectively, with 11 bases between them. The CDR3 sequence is CASSPERNSNQPQHF. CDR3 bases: TGTGCCAGTAGTCCGGAGAGAAATAGCAATCAGCCCCAGCATTTT.